Below, one T cell receptor beta chain is given with its context. The antigen is undetermined. This entry comes from a study of blood T cells in healthy people across ages. The study, taken as a whole, reports: It was held that the diversity estimates obtained from one million T cells were underestimates.

Germline V gene sequence: CDR1 SQVTM, CDR2 ANQGSEA. The CDR3 spans 16 residues. Trimming stripped 6 bases from V and 0 bases from J, with 18 bases between. Combining a sample-barcoded 5' primer with a J-beta primer mix, a second PCR ran for 7 to 11 cycles. Via MiXCR, TCRdb re-called the 5' RACE reads, giving one row per CDR3 protein. The table includes hundreds of thousands of distinct CDR3 sequences, about 24% detected once. The same data also went into a second study, on T cells of mothers and their children.

V gene TRBV29-1 combines with J gene TRBJ2-1, with a tentative D call TRBD1 (6 bases). Sequencing was done on a sample of blood. The sequence came from a boy aged 5-17 years in good health. The CDR3 region is CSVNPQGRNSYNEQFF. For the CDR3, the DNA is TGCAGCGTAAACCCACAGGGACGAAACTCCTACAATGAGCAGTTCTTC.